This is a list of T cell receptor beta chains from one sample in a study of vaccination effects on CD4 cells after COVID-19. Produced via immunoSEQ multiplex PCR; TCRdb's table is partial and in-frame only. The table has tens of thousands of clones, roughly 66% seen once. These receptors lack a known antigen. The sample consisted of CD4+ T cells from PBMCs cultured with a peptide pool, taken before COVID-19 vaccination. The receptors derive from a human donor who had a prior SARS-CoV-2 infection. CDR3s include the opening cysteine and the closing phenylalanine or tryptophan. Expanded clones get a size class; other rows say once, few or many, or leave the size out.

>few|TRBJ1-2|TRBV28
CASSPPGDPLANYGYTF
>once|TRBJ2-3|TRBV9
CASSRKAGGYTDTQYF
>few|TRBJ1-2|TRBV5-1
CASSLTAQGPSNYGYTF
>.|TRBJ2-1|TRBV11-3
CASSLFGSGYEQFF
>.|TRBJ2-5|TRBV5-6
CASSSLTSGDNQETQYF
>few|TRBJ2-7|TRBV7-2
CASSLAPGRSYEQYF
>.|TRBJ2-7|TRBV5-1
CASRREGRGEQYF
>.|TRBJ1-2|TRBV7-2
CASSLVQGNYGYTF
>.|TRBJ2-5|TRBV12-3/TRBV12-4
CASTTEQLRTQYF
>.|TRBJ2-1|TRBV19
CASSIGPNRASGSPPEQFF
>.|TRBJ2-7|TRBV5-1
CASSPRGPYEQYF
>.|TRBJ1-1|TRBV4-1
CASSYSGGRVRVGTEAFF
>.|TRBJ2-7|TRBV2
CASRTGPGLFYEQYF
>.|TRBJ1-4|TRBV6-6
CASRSTGINEKLFF
>.|TRBJ2-1|TRBV7-6
CASSLDLAVSSYNEQFF
>.|TRBJ2-7|TRBV4-3
CASSQDLRRATYEQYF
>.|TRBJ2-2|TRBV7-2
CASSLTPENTGELFF
>.|TRBJ2-5|TRBV5-1
CASSFQGSPQETQYF
>once|TRBJ1-1|TRBV19
CASTPGGEAFF
>.|TRBJ2-5|TRBV11-2
CASSSQTGRVETQYF
>.|TRBJ1-1|TRBV2
CASGLWAGNTEAFF
>.|TRBJ2-7|TRBV5-1
CASSSRSGASSYEQYF
>few|TRBJ2-7|TRBV7-3
CASSLRQGTFGEQYF
>.|TRBJ2-5|TRBV6-6
CASSSPGLQETQYF
>.|TRBJ2-7|TRBV5-4
CASSLIEGYEQYF
>once|TRBJ2-7|TRBV9
CASSPSYTTSGSYEQYF
>.|TRBJ2-7|TRBV7-9
CASSLSTGAYEQYF
>.|TRBJ2-5|TRBV3-1/TRBV3-2
CASSPRTGSGETQYF
>.|TRBJ2-3|TRBV12-3/TRBV12-4
CASSSMATQYF
>.|TRBJ2-5|TRBV5-1
CASRRGLAQETQYF
>.|TRBJ1-4|TRBV18
CASSRDRATNEKLFF
>.|TRBJ1-1|TRBV5-4
CASSFFGGGTEAFF
>.|TRBJ2-7|TRBV7-3
CASSLIGTGLDEQYF
>.|TRBJ2-3|TRBV9
CASSVSPRGSADTQYF
>.|TRBJ1-2|TRBV30
CAWSAARNGGYGYTF
>once|TRBJ2-1|TRBV5-1
CASSPLGGGAGNEQFF
>few|TRBJ1-6|TRBV14
CASSQDWMGSPLHF
>.|TRBJ2-5|TRBV2
CASSDQVKETQYF
>.|TRBJ1-1|TRBV7-2
CATQRGGMGTEAFF
>.|TRBJ2-2|TRBV24-1
CATSDFRQGGAGELFF
>.|TRBJ2-7|TRBV11-3
CASSLAGPYEQYF
>.|TRBJ2-1|TRBV5-1
CASSLFNALVNEQFF
>.|TRBJ2-1|TRBV7-8
CASSPIRDYTYNEQFF
>.|TRBJ1-5|TRBV4-3
CASSQDLTGDQPQHF
>.|TRBJ2-4|TRBV6-5
CASINPRQRGIQYF
>.|TRBJ2-3|TRBV5-1
CASSGLAGGRTDTQYF
>once|TRBJ1-5|TRBV12-3/TRBV12-4
CASSLGTGQPQHF